These T cell receptor beta chains were read from a single sample in a study of blood T cell repertoires in COVID-19. TCRdb keeps only in-frame clones here, not all; method: immunoSEQ multiplex PCR. The sample lists about 430,000 clones, around 89% occurring once. Material: PBMCs or T cells enriched from blood (not recorded which). These receptors were collected from a woman under 40 with acute COVID-19. The CDR3 runs from the conserved cysteine through the conserved F or W. A D gene is named only where the DNA matches it firmly.

J	V	D	length	DNA	CDR3
TRBJ2-6	TRBV5-1	TRBD2	18	TGCGCCAGCAGCCACGGGACTAGCGGAGGGACTGGGGCCAACGTCCTGACTTTC	CASSHGTSGGTGANVLTF
TRBJ1-6	TRBV6-5	.	15	TGTGCCAGCAACGATTTCAGCTCCTATAATTCACCCCTCCACTTT	CASNDFSSYNSPLHF
TRBJ2-1	TRBV12-3/TRBV12-4	TRBD1	13	TGTGCCAGCAGTTTATCACAGGGGAATGAGCAGTTCTTC	CASSLSQGNEQFF
TRBJ1-1	TRBV10-2	TRBD1	16	TGCGCCAGCAGTGAGAAGGGGGCGCTTTTTAGCACTGAAGCTTTCTTT	CASSEKGALFSTEAFF
TRBJ1-5	TRBV7-9	TRBD1	15	TGTGCCAGCAGCACCATAGGACAGGGTAATCAGCCCCAGCATTTT	CASSTIGQGNQPQHF
TRBJ2-1	TRBV5-1	.	17	TGCGCCAGCAGCTTGACGGCAGGGGCCAGCTCCTACAATGAGCAGTTCTTC	CASSLTAGASSYNEQFF
TRBJ1-2	TRBV29-1	TRBD1	14	TGCAGCGTTGAAGGGACAGGGAGTAGCTATGGCTACACCTTC	CSVEGTGSSYGYTF
TRBJ1-5	TRBV2	TRBD1	16	TGTGCCAGCAGTATCCGGGGGACAGGGGGTTTGGAGCCCCAGCATTTT	CASSIRGTGGLEPQHF
TRBJ1-2	TRBV12-5	TRBD1	15	TGTGCTAGTGGTTCCCCGACAGGGCGTATCTATGGCTACACCTTC	CASGSPTGRIYGYTF
TRBJ1-5	TRBV4-3	TRBD1	15	TGCGCCAGCAGCCAAGAGAGGGGGCGCAATCAGCCCCAGCATTTT	CASSQERGRNQPQHF
TRBJ1-1	TRBV19	.	12	TGTGCCAGTAGGGGGGGGGACACTGAAGCTTTCTTT	CASRGGDTEAFF
TRBJ2-3	TRBV24-1	.	17	TGTGCCACCAGTGACCCAGTTCGCGGAGGGGGCACAGATACGCAGTATTTT	CATSDPVRGGGTDTQYF
TRBJ2-1	TRBV6-5	.	13	TGTGCCAGCACGAGTAGAAGCTACAATGAGCAGTTCTTC	CASTSRSYNEQFF
TRBJ2-2	TRBV27	.	14	TGTGCCAGCAGTTTAGCACAGAACACCGGGGAGCTGTTTTTT	CASSLAQNTGELFF
TRBJ2-7	TRBV7-2	.	14	TGTGCCAGCAAAAGGGGGACGAGCTCCTACGAGCAGTACTTC	CASKRGTSSYEQYF
TRBJ1-4	TRBV27	.	12	TGTGCCAGCAGTGACAGGTTTGAAAAACTGTTTTTT	CASSDRFEKLFF
TRBJ1-4	TRBV7-6	.	12	TGTGCCAGCAGCGTTTGGGGAGGGAAACTGTTTTTT	CASSVWGGKLFF
TRBJ2-7	TRBV6-2/TRBV6-3	TRBD1	15	TGTGCCAGCAGTTCTTTTTGGCAGGGGGCCTACGAGCAGTACTTC	CASSSFWQGAYEQYF
TRBJ2-7	TRBV9	TRBD1	15	TGTGCCAGCAGCCTCACCGGGACAGGGTCCCACGAGCAGTACTTC	CASSLTGTGSHEQYF
TRBJ1-2	TRBV12-3/TRBV12-4	.	13	TGTGCCAGCAGTTACGGGGGTAACTATGGCTACACCTTC	CASSYGGNYGYTF
TRBJ2-3	TRBV3-1/TRBV3-2	TRBD2	20	TGTGCCAGCAGCCAACCTTTCGGGGGGCGGACTAGCGGGCACACAGATACGCAGTATTTT	CASSQPFGGRTSGHTDTQYF